Given below is one TCR beta chain in context. Its antigen is currently unknown. This sample is drawn from a study of post-analysis software for immune sequencing data. Overall study: Included courses were relapsing-remitting and secondary progressive multiple sclerosis; progressive-relapsing multiple sclerosis was also included. Overall study results and limits: Normalized Chao1 diversity in multiple sclerosis patients fell significantly below that of controls. Five or six TRBV segments, TRBV5-6, TRBV5-1 and TRBV20-1 among them, were found more frequent in patients than controls.

Unique molecular identifiers were carried by the TCR beta cDNA libraries. TCRdb reprocessed the PCR reads via MiXCR and lists one record per CDR3 protein. This sample carries roughly 200,000 distinct CDR3 sequences, approximately 30% of them seen once, and the ten largest clones take roughly 3.5%. The germline V gene has CDR1 MNHEY and CDR2 SVGEGT. The germline V and J ends were trimmed by 5 bases and 14 bases, with 22 bases remaining between them. The CDR3 covers 14 residues. The receptor's source is a girl aged 2-17 years with multiple sclerosis. The gene calls are TRBV6-2 or TRBV6-3 and TRBJ2-1; D may be TRBD2 (6 bases). Sequences were obtained from blood. The chain's CDR3 is CASSKPMGLQYEFF. Written as DNA, the CDR3 is TGTGCCAGCAGTAAACCTATGGGACTCCAGTACGAGTTCTTC.